What follows are 3 T cell receptor beta chains derived from one specimen sequenced in a study of blood T cells in healthy people across ages (dated by TCRdb to the mid-2010s). Library preparation employed 5' RACE. These reads were obtained on an Illumina HiSeq 2500. The second PCR ran for about 7 to 11 cycles and used a J-beta primer mix along with a sample-barcoded 5' primer. The public sequencing data were trimmed at Q25 with fastp and processed into clonotypes with MiXCR by TCRdb, which kept only in-frame beta chains. One record per CDR3 amino acid sequence lists the most common genes and DNA. Recorded for this sample are about 1.5 million distinct CDR3 sequences; 35% to 45% of them occurred a single time. The ten largest account for over 3.5% of the sample. Sequenced: blood. The receptors shown here come from a woman younger than 35 in good health.

This sequence joins TRBV27 and TRBJ1-1; D is undetermined. Trimming removed 4 bases from V and 6 bases from J, with 12 bases in between. CDR3 length: 13 amino acids. In germline, CDR1 is MNHEY, CDR2 SMNVEV (reference sequence). This chain's CDR3 is CASSSLLVPEAFF. CDR3 DNA sequence: TGTGCCAGCAGTTCCCTCTTGGTGCCTGAAGCTTTCTTT.

V and J are TRBV20-1 and TRBJ2-1; D is uncertain. Germline values: CDR1 DFQATT, CDR2 SNEGSKA (reference sequence). V was cut by 6 bases and J by 0 bases, with 9 bases left in between. The CDR3 is made up of 13 amino acids. The CDR3 protein is CSATPSSYNEQFF. CDR3 DNA sequence: TGCAGTGCAACCCCAAGCTCCTACAATGAGCAGTTCTTC.

The chain uses TRBV20-1 and TRBJ2-3; D not resolved. Germline V lookup: CDR1 DFQATT, CDR2 SNEGSKA (reference sequence). This CDR3 is built from 13 residues. V lost 4 bases and J 0 bases, leaving 8 bases between the germline ends. The CDR3 sequence: CSAKVPSTDTQYF. The CDR3 DNA sequence: TGCAGTGCTAAAGTTCCCAGCACAGATACGCAGTATTTT.